This TCR beta chain was observed in a study of cytomegalovirus exposure and HLA in healthy donors. Study findings and constraints: Immune exposure data for these donors was limited to CMV serostatus. Later, TCR association rates were found to vary by HLA locus, highest for DRB1 and lowest for HLA-C. Common viral pathogens were later found to be apparently linked to several of the most significant clusters. The number of N-insertions in an Asian-associated ancestry cluster was reportedly below the 666-donor mean in a later analysis.

V was trimmed by 2 bases and J by 2 bases, leaving 12 bases between them. The V gene's germline CDR1 is SGHTA and CDR2 FQGNSA. The CDR3 runs to 15 residues. This clone was counted once. The target antigen is unknown. Primers: 60 Vbeta forward and 13 Jbeta reverse. Sequencing used immunoSEQ multiplex PCR; TCRdb keeps in-frame clones, though not all of them. The sample contains some 190,000 clones, under 80% of which appear only once. The sequenced material came from PBMCs. The rearrangement joins TRBV7-2 to TRBJ1-2, with a weak D call TRBD1 (6 bases). This TCR was recovered from a woman aged 30 to 39 in good health and CMV-seropositive. For the CDR3, the DNA is TGTGCCAGCAGCTTAAGGGAGGGGGGGAACTATGGCTACACCTTC. Translating it yields CASSLREGGNYGYTF.